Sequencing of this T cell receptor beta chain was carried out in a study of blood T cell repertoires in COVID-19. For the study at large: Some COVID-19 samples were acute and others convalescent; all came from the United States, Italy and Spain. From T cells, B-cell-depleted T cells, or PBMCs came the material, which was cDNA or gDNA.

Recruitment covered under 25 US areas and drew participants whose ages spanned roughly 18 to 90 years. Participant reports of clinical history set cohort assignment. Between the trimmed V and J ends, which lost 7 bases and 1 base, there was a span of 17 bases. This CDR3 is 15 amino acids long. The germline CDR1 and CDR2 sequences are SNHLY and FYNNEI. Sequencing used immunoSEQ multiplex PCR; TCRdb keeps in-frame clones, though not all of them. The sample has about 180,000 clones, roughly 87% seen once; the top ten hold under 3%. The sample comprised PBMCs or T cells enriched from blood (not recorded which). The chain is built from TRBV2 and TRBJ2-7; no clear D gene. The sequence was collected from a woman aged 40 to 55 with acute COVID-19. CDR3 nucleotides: TGTGCCAGCACCTCGTCGTACTTGAGGTCCTACGAGCAGTACTTC. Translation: CASTSSYLRSYEQYF.